This entry lists 26 T cell receptor beta chains sequenced from one sample in a study of cytomegalovirus exposure and HLA in healthy donors. Clones were sequenced by immunoSEQ multiplex PCR, and TCRdb holds only the in-frame ones, with some missing. The data contain 150,000 to 170,000 clones, 86% of them singletons. The sequencing sample was made of PBMCs. The receptors here all came from a man aged 18-30 years in good health and CMV-seropositive.

The rearrangement uses TRBV6-1 and TRBJ2-1, with TRBD2 matching 8 bases. The CDR3 is made up of 15 amino acids. The trim removed 3 bases at V and 7 bases at J, leaving 8 bases unmatched. Germline CDR1 reads MNHNS; CDR2 reads SASEGT. The CDR3: CASSERGDPTNEQFF. The CDR3 nucleotides read TGTGCCAGCAGTGAGCGGGGGGACCCTACGAATGAGCAGTTCTTC.

V and J are TRBV13 and TRBJ1-5; D ambiguous. Germline CDR1 reads PRHDT; CDR2 reads FYEKMQ (reference sequence). V was pared by 0 bases and J by 3 bases, with 6 bases between. The CDR3 runs 14 residues. CDR3: CASSLGRVNQPQHF. The CDR3 nucleotides are TGTGCCAGCAGCTTAGGACGGGTCAATCAGCCCCAGCATTTT.

This rearrangement joins TRBV6-5 to TRBJ2-7; 9 bases are shared with TRBD1. V lost 8 bases, J lost 4 bases, and 6 bases stayed unmatched. The CDR3 sequence is 13 residues long. The germline gives CDR1 MNHEY, CDR2 SVGAGI. For the CDR3, the DNA is TGTGCCAGCGGGGAGGGACAGGGTTACGAGCAGTACTTC. Translating it yields CASGEGQGYEQYF.

This sequence joins TRBV1 and TRBJ2-5; the D segment call TRBD1 is taken from the table without a DNA check. TRBV1 is given as a pseudogene. This CDR3 contains 16 residues. The CDR3 protein is CTSSQGGDRDYETQYF. CDR3 nucleotides: TGCACCAGCAGCCAAGGTGGGGACAGGGACTATGAGACCCAGTACTTC.

The chain is built from TRBV19 and TRBJ2-7, with D tentatively TRBD1 (6 bases). The CDR3 totals 15 residues. V dropped 5 bases and J dropped 0 bases, with 14 bases sitting between them. CDR1 and CDR2 from the germline V gene are LNHDA and SQIVND (reference sequence). CDR3 coding DNA: TGTGCCAGTAGTCCACAACAGGGATCCTCCTACGAGCAGTACTTC. It translates to CASSPQQGSSYEQYF.

The V gene is TRBV9, the J gene TRBJ2-1; 10 nucleotides align to TRBD1. The CDR3 runs 17 residues. Germline V gene sequence: CDR1 SGDLS, CDR2 YYNGEE. With V trimmed by 7 bases and J by 3 bases, 13 bases remained unmatched. The CDR3 loop reads CASAKTRGTGDYNEQFF. The CDR3 coding sequence is TGTGCCAGCGCCAAGACCAGGGGGACAGGGGACTACAATGAGCAGTTCTTC.

The CDR3 nucleotides read TGTGCCAGCTCACCACGTTCAGGAACGAACACCGGGGAGCTGTTTTTT. Translation: CASSPRSGTNTGELFF. The chain links TRBV18 to TRBJ2-2; no reliable D call. Between the trimmed V and J ends, which lost 1 base and 0 bases, there was a span of 9 bases. The CDR3 sequence is 16 residues long. Germline V gene lookup returns CDR1 KGHSH and CDR2 LQKENI.

The rearrangement joins TRBV27 to TRBJ2-5; TRBD2 matches at 10 bases. CDR3 length: 14 amino acids. With 4 bases clipped from V and 5 bases from J, the junction kept 4 bases outside the gene matches. The germline V gene has CDR1 MNHEY and CDR2 SMNVEV (reference sequence). The CDR3: CASSSQREGETQYF. CDR3 sequence (DNA): TGTGCCAGCAGTTCACAGCGGGAGGGGGAGACCCAGTACTTC.

The chain uses TRBV7-9 and TRBJ1-2; 10 bases match TRBD1. The germline V gene encodes CDR1 SEHNR and CDR2 FQNEAQ (reference sequence). The length of the CDR3 is 15 residues. With 5 bases clipped from V and 6 bases from J, the junction kept 9 bases outside the gene matches. The DNA of the CDR3 is TGTGCCAGCAGCGCCCGGGACAGGGGACGGAATGGCTACACCTTC. Its translation is CASSARDRGRNGYTF.

The count of this clone is one. The chain is built from TRBV19 and TRBJ2-2; 12 nucleotides align to TRBD1. Germline V CDR1 and CDR2: LNHDA, SQIVND (reference sequence). Germline trimming cut 7 bases from V and 6 bases from J; bases unmatched to any gene: 9. CDR3 length: 16 amino acids. CDR3 residues: CASNWRGTGGPGELFF. Here the CDR3 DNA reads TGTGCCAGTAATTGGAGGGGGACAGGGGGCCCCGGGGAGCTGTTTTTT.

The chain recombines TRBV5-4 with TRBJ2-7; D is possibly TRBD2 (6 bases). Per germline, CDR1 SGHNT and CDR2 YYREEE (reference sequence). V was trimmed by 4 bases and J by 0 bases, leaving 23 bases between them. The CDR3 is 18 amino acids. In DNA, the CDR3 is TGTGCCAGCAGCCCCGAGGGGTCGTGGAGCGGGCCCTCCTACGAGCAGTACTTC. It translates to CASSPEGSWSGPSYEQYF.

The chain employs TRBV5-1 and TRBJ1-1; D is undetermined. V was cut by 4 bases and J by 3 bases, with 10 bases left in between. Germline lookup yields CDR1 SGHRS and CDR2 YFSETQ. This CDR3 has 13 residues. CDR3 coding DNA: TGCGCCAGCAGCCCCTCCGGGGACACTGAAGCTTTCTTT. Amino acid sequence: CASSPSGDTEAFF.

This chain links TRBV10-3 with TRBJ2-7, with 7 bases identical to TRBD1. Germline CDR1 is ENHRY and CDR2 is SYGVKD. J lost 0 bases, V lost 2 bases, and 7 bases had no gene match. The CDR3 extends over 16 amino acids. CDR3 protein: CAISEGGTALSYEQYF. The DNA for the CDR3 is TGTGCCATCAGTGAGGGTGGGACAGCGCTCTCCTACGAGCAGTACTTC.

The chain has TRBV7-9 and TRBJ2-7, with 9 bases that match TRBD2. Looked up from germline, CDR1 is SEHNR and CDR2 is FQNEAQ (reference sequence). Trimming took 3 bases from V and 7 from J; bases not matched to a gene: 13. The CDR3 sequence is 16 residues long. CDR3 DNA sequence: TGTGCCAGCAGCTTTGCTAGCGGGGTACCTACTCTAGAGCAGTACTTC. Amino acid sequence: CASSFASGVPTLEQYF.

The chain combines TRBV5-1 with TRBJ2-1; 7 bases line up with TRBD1. Germline trimming cut 0 bases from V and 4 bases from J; bases unmatched to any gene: 1. The CDR3 has 14 amino acids. Germline V gene lookup returns CDR1 SGHRS and CDR2 YFSETQ. CDR3 sequence (DNA): TGCGCCAGCAGCTTGGGACAGGGTTACAATGAGCAGTTCTTC. It codes for CASSLGQGYNEQFF.

The chain is built from TRBV19 and TRBJ1-1, with D possibly TRBD1 on 6 matching bases. This CDR3 region has 16 residues. V was pared by 3 bases and J by 2 bases, with 16 bases between. Germline values: CDR1 LNHDA, CDR2 SQIVND (reference sequence). DNA of the CDR3: TGTGCCAGTAGTATTAGCGTAGGGACACCAAACACTGAAGCTTTCTTT. Translating gives CASSISVGTPNTEAFF.

J is TRBJ2-1 and V is TRBV13; TRBD2 is a possible D gene (7 bases). This CDR3 is 15 amino acids long. Germline V gene data show CDR1 as PRHDT and CDR2 as FYEKMQ (reference sequence). V gave up 4 bases and J gave up 10 bases, with 20 bases separating them. The CDR3 nucleotides are TGTGCCAGCAGCTCCCGACTCCCAGGGGAGGGGGAGCAGTTCTTC. It specifies CASSSRLPGEGEQFF.

The chain recombines TRBV19 with TRBJ2-1; TRBD2 matches 11 bases. With V trimmed by 5 bases and J by 10 bases, 7 bases remained unmatched. This CDR3 has 14 residues. The germline V gene has CDR1 LNHDA and CDR2 SQIVND (reference sequence). The CDR3 DNA follows: TGTGCCAGTAGTCTATCTAGCGGGAGGTACGAGCAGTTCTTC. Amino acid sequence: CASSLSSGRYEQFF.

CDR3 coding DNA: TGCGCCAGCAGCCAAGAGGCGGGAAGCCCCTACAATGAGCAGTTCTTC. This encodes CASSQEAGSPYNEQFF. V usage is TRBV4-1 and J usage is TRBJ2-1; D might be TRBD2 (6 bases). The CDR3 runs 16 residues. V was clipped by 0 bases and J by 2 bases, with 11 bases between them. CDR1 is MGHRA, CDR2 YSYEKL, per germline.

The gene calls are TRBV29-1 and TRBJ1-2, with D tentatively TRBD1 (5 bases). The CDR3 has 13 amino acids. Germline-derived CDR1 and CDR2 are SQVTM and ANQGSEA. V shed 5 bases and J shed 0 bases, with 10 bases lying between them. Here the CDR3 DNA reads TGCAGCGTTACCGGACAAACTAACTATGGCTACACCTTC. Translating it yields CSVTGQTNYGYTF.

This chain joins TRBV5-4 and TRBJ2-7, with 8 bases that match TRBD2. Trimming removed 10 bases from V and 3 bases from J; junction bases left unmatched: 15. Germline loops: CDR1 SGHNT, CDR2 YYREEE (reference sequence). This CDR3 has 15 residues. For the CDR3, the DNA is TGTGCCTCTAGCGAGGGTGCGGGGGGTTACTACGAGCAGTACTTC. Translating it yields CASSEGAGGYYEQYF.

The chain's CDR3 is CASSSDRGRYNEQFF. Here the CDR3 DNA reads TGTGCCAGCAGCAGCGACAGGGGAAGGTACAATGAGCAGTTCTTC. The J gene is TRBJ2-1, the V gene TRBV9; 8 nucleotides align to TRBD1. The length of the CDR3 is 15 residues. From germline, CDR1 is SGDLS and CDR2 YYNGEE. The J segment lost 4 bases and the V segment lost 4 bases, leaving 7 bases of the junction unmatched.

This chain links TRBV15 with TRBJ2-5; possibly TRBD2 for D (6 bases). The CDR3 covers 15 residues. Trimming shortened V by 2 bases and J by 5 bases, and 15 bases separated the two germline ends. In germline, CDR1 is LNHNV, CDR2 YYDKDF (reference sequence). The CDR3 loop is CATSRQALAWETQYF. The CDR3 region has the DNA TGTGCCACCAGCAGACAAGCCCTAGCGTGGGAGACCCAGTACTTC.

The CDR3 reads CASSDTSSSYNEQFF. CDR3 nucleotide sequence: TGTGCCAGCAGCGATACTAGCAGCTCCTACAATGAGCAGTTCTTC. This chain connects TRBV9 to TRBJ2-1; D perhaps matches TRBD2 (6 bases). Trimming took off 3 bases at V and 0 bases at J, with 10 bases between the two ends. In germline, CDR1 is SGDLS, CDR2 YYNGEE. CDR3 length: 15 amino acids.

The chain has TRBV5-1 and TRBJ2-1; 8 bases are shared with TRBD2. The CDR3 length is 15 residues. Germline trimming cut 2 bases from V and 4 bases from J; bases unmatched to any gene: 5. Germline V gene sequence: CDR1 SGHRS, CDR2 YFSETQ. CDR3 coding DNA: TGCGCCAGCAGCTTTACGGGCGGGGGGTACAATGAGCAGTTCTTC. It codes for CASSFTGGGYNEQFF.

The gene calls are TRBV18 and TRBJ2-7; the match to TRBD1 covers 10 bases. CDR1 is KGHSH and CDR2 is LQKENI in the germline V gene. The CDR3 covers 16 residues. V lost 3 bases and J lost 6; bases outside the gene matches: 11. The CDR3 loop is CASSPAVGQGSREQYF. For the CDR3, the DNA is TGTGCCAGCTCACCCGCTGTGGGACAGGGGAGTCGCGAGCAGTACTTC.